This is a list of T cell receptor beta chains from one sample in a study of T-cell memory formation after mild COVID-19. TCRdb ran MiXCR on the 5' RACE reads and lists one entry per CDR3 protein. The sample gives some 310,000 distinct CDR3 sequences, about 20% of which show up once; around 20% is in the top ten. The sequencing input was PBMCs or a T cell subset sorted from them (not recorded which). All receptors derive from a man between 18 and 29 years old who had mild COVID-19 (a few samples of this study predate the infection). Cell type and time point are not known. CDR3s include the opening cysteine and the closing phenylalanine or tryptophan. D genes are given only for firm matches. Size values are once, few and many counts, or a class for expanded clones, and some rows have none.

>TRBD2|TRBJ2-1|TRBV29-1|few
TGCAGCGCCGGAGGGGTGACTAGCGGTGAGCAGTTCTTC
CSAGGVTSGEQFF
>TRBD1|TRBJ2-5|TRBV20-1|few
TGCAGTGCAGACGACAGGGGGAAAGAGACCCAGTACTTC
CSADDRGKETQYF
>.|TRBJ2-2|TRBV5-1|few
TGCGCCAGCAAACAGGGAACCGGGGAGCTGTTTTTT
CASKQGTGELFF
>.|TRBJ2-5|TRBV18|few
TGTGCCAGCTCCGCCTTTTCAGAGACCCAGTACTTC
CASSAFSETQYF
>.|TRBJ2-3|TRBV5-6|.
TGTGCCAGCAGCTCTCGGGACTGGAGCAGGGATACGCAGTATTTT
CASSSRDWSRDTQYF
>.|TRBJ2-3|TRBV6-5|.
TGTGCCAGCAGTTACTCGAGTGGCGGAAGCACAGATACGCAGTATTTT
CASSYSSGGSTDTQYF
>.|TRBJ2-2|TRBV19|.
TGTGCCAGTAGTAAAACTGACACCGGGGAGCTGTTTTTT
CASSKTDTGELFF
>.|TRBJ2-2|TRBV28|.
TGTGCCAGCAGTTTACCCCAGGACGCCGGGGAGCTGTTTTTT
CASSLPQDAGELFF
>.|TRBJ2-3|TRBV7-8|.
TGTGCCAGCAGCCTGTGGGACGGCCCGGAGGATACGCAGTATTTT
CASSLWDGPEDTQYF
>.|TRBJ1-6|TRBV7-2|many
TGTGCCAGCAGCCCAACCGGGACAAATAATTCACCCCTCCACTTT
CASSPTGTNNSPLHF
>.|TRBJ1-2|TRBV5-1|few
TGCGCCAGCAGCTTGGAGGCGGGTGGCCTGGAAGGCTACACCTTC
CASSLEAGGLEGYTF
>TRBD1|TRBJ1-6|TRBV4-1|.
TGCGCCAGCAGCCCCTACCATGCGGGCAGGGGGCTAGGCTCACCCCTCCACTTT
CASSPYHAGRGLGSPLHF
>.|TRBJ2-3|TRBV10-1|few
TGCGCCAGCAGTGAGGGTCTAGTGGCAGATACGCAGTATTTT
CASSEGLVADTQYF
>.|TRBJ2-3|TRBV29-1|few
TGCAGCGTAGAGGAGGGGGGCACAGATACGCAGTATTTT
CSVEEGGTDTQYF
>.|TRBJ1-3|TRBV14|once
TGTGCCAGCAGCCAAAAGGTCGGGCCGAGCTCTGGAAACACCATATATTTT
CASSQKVGPSSGNTIYF
>.|TRBJ1-3|TRBV7-6|.
TGTGCCAGCAGCCCCCATTGGACAGCTGGAAACACCATATATTTT
CASSPHWTAGNTIYF
>TRBD1|TRBJ1-2|TRBV29-1|.
TGCAGCGTTGAGACGGACAGGACGGACTACACCTTC
CSVETDRTDYTF
>.|TRBJ1-4|TRBV6-1|.
TGTGCCAGCAGTGAAAGGACAGCAACTAATGAAAAACTGTTTTTT
CASSERTATNEKLFF
>.|TRBJ1-1|TRBV3-1|.
TGTGCCAGCACCCTAGGAGGGGGGCGGGGCACTGAAGCTTTCTTT
CASTLGGGRGTEAFF
>TRBD1|TRBJ1-1|TRBV7-6|few
TGTGCCAGCAGCTTGGGACAGGGGGCGGGAGCTTTCTTT
CASSLGQGAGAFF
>.|TRBJ1-1|TRBV14|few
TGTGCCAGCAGCCAAGATCCAATCCGGGGGCTCACTGAAGCTTTCTTT
CASSQDPIRGLTEAFF
>TRBD1|TRBJ2-2|TRBV20-1|few
TGCGTCAACAGGGGGAACCGCGGGGAGCTGTTTTTT
CVNRGNRGELFF
>.|TRBJ2-2|TRBV3-1|few
TGTGCCAGCAGCCCCCCGTGGGGGGCGGCCACCGGGGAGCTGTTTTTT
CASSPPWGAATGELFF
>.|TRBJ1-2|TRBV6-5|.
TGTGCCAGCAGTTACGATCATCAGGGGGGCTACACCTTC
CASSYDHQGGYTF
>TRBD1|TRBJ2-2|TRBV24-1|.
TGTGCCACCAGTGACCCTGGACAGGAAAACACCGGGGAGCTGTTTTTT
CATSDPGQENTGELFF
>.|TRBJ1-5|TRBV20-1|few
TGCAGTGCCCAGACGAGAGGGACCGGGAATCAGCCCCAGCATTTT
CSAQTRGTGNQPQHF
>.|TRBJ1-5|TRBV18|few
TGTGCCAGCTCGGCGGGGGAGAATCAGCCCCAGCATTTT
CASSAGENQPQHF
>.|TRBJ1-1|TRBV5-1|few
TGCGCCAGCAGCTTTTTGGTGGGGAACACTGAAGCTTTCTTT
CASSFLVGNTEAFF
>.|TRBJ2-3|TRBV4-2|.
TGTGCCAGCAGCCAAGGGGGCGGCCCCTCTCGCACAGATACGCAGTATTTT
CASSQGGGPSRTDTQYF
>.|TRBJ2-3|TRBV4-2|few
TGTGCCAGCAGCCAAGAAGGGGGACCCACAGATACGCAGTATTTT
CASSQEGGPTDTQYF
>.|TRBJ2-1|TRBV4-3|many
TGCGCCAGCAGCCAAGGGGCAGGGGTCTACAATGAGCAGTTCTTC
CASSQGAGVYNEQFF
>.|TRBJ2-7|TRBV5-6|many
TGTGCCAGCAGCTTGTACAACGCGGGTCCCTCCTACGAGCAGTACTTC
CASSLYNAGPSYEQYF
>.|TRBJ2-1|TRBV5-1|.
TGCGCCAGCAGCTTGTGGCTAGCCCTTACCTACAATGAGCAGTTCTTC
CASSLWLALTYNEQFF
>.|TRBJ2-1|TRBV5-1|few
TGCGCCAGCAGCTTGTCACAGGGAAATGAGCAGTTCTTC
CASSLSQGNEQFF
>TRBD2|TRBJ2-5|TRBV7-3|.
TGTGCCAGCAGCCGTACTAGCGGGAGTGAGACCCAGTACTTC
CASSRTSGSETQYF
>.|TRBJ2-5|TRBV7-9|few
TGTGCCAGCAGCTTGGGACCCATAATAGAGACCCAGTACTTC
CASSLGPIIETQYF
>.|TRBJ2-2|TRBV7-2|.
TGTGCCAGCAGCTTATCGCCAGGGGCCACCGGGGAGCTGTTTTTT
CASSLSPGATGELFF
>TRBD2|TRBJ2-5|TRBV6-5|.
TGTGCCAGCAGGTCCTTCGGACTAGCGGGGGAAGAGACCCAGTACTTC
CASRSFGLAGEETQYF
>TRBD1|TRBJ2-1|TRBV5-6|many
TGTGCCAGCAGCTTCGACAGGGGAACGGGTGAGCAGTTCTTC
CASSFDRGTGEQFF
>.|TRBJ2-3|TRBV12-3/TRBV12-4|.
TGTGCCAGCAGGACACTTGACGGGGGGCTCACAGATACGCAGTATTTT
CASRTLDGGLTDTQYF
>.|TRBJ1-6|TRBV5-1|.
TGCGCCAGCAGAAGGGTGATGAATTCACCCCTCCACTTT
CASRRVMNSPLHF
>TRBD1|TRBJ1-3|TRBV28|few
TGTGCCAGCGGGACAGGCAGAAACACCATATATTTT
CASGTGRNTIYF
>TRBD1|TRBJ2-7|TRBV2|.
TGTGCCAGCTCCGGGACAGGGAACGAGCAGTACTTC
CASSGTGNEQYF
>.|TRBJ1-1|TRBV7-2|.
TGTGCCAGCAGATCTCTCAGGGGCACTGAAGCTTTCTTT
CASRSLRGTEAFF
>TRBD1|TRBJ2-3|TRBV9|few
TGTGCCAGCAGTGAGGACAGGGGGAATCGAGATACGCAGTATTTT
CASSEDRGNRDTQYF
>.|TRBJ2-3|TRBV6-2/TRBV6-3|few
TGTGCCAGCAGCTCCTTCGGCCACACAGATACGCAGTATTTT
CASSSFGHTDTQYF
>.|TRBJ2-3|TRBV21-1|.
TGTGCCAGCAGCATGTACGCAGATACGCAGTATTTT
CASSMYADTQYF
>.|TRBJ2-1|TRBV7-9|few
TGTGCCAGCAGCCGGCGGGACTCATCCCTATACAATGAGCAGTTCTTC
CASSRRDSSLYNEQFF
>.|TRBJ2-1|TRBV9|.
TGTGCCAGCAGCGTAGGCCGAAATGAGCAGTTCTTC
CASSVGRNEQFF
>.|TRBJ1-1|TRBV5-1|few
TGCGCCAGCAGCTGGGCAGGGGCGTCGGTGAACACTGAAGCTTTCTTT
CASSWAGASVNTEAFF
>.|TRBJ2-5|TRBV6-2/TRBV6-3|few
TGTGCCAGCAGTTCCTCCGAGGTACAAGAGACCCAGTACTTC
CASSSSEVQETQYF
>.|TRBJ2-1|TRBV4-3|.
TGCGCCAGCAGCCAAGCCGGGGCAGAACACTCGGGTGAGCAGTTCTTC
CASSQAGAEHSGEQFF
>.|TRBJ2-5|TRBV19|.
TGTGCCAGTAGTATGAGTAACAGCCCGACCCAGTACTTC
CASSMSNSPTQYF
>.|TRBJ2-7|TRBV28|.
TGTGCCAGCAGTTTGCCACCCGAGGGGTCGTACGAGCAGTACTTC
CASSLPPEGSYEQYF
>.|TRBJ2-5|TRBV7-6|few
TGTGCCAGCAGCGCTAACAGGGTCCGTGAGACCCAGTACTTC
CASSANRVRETQYF
>.|TRBJ1-1|TRBV4-1|many
TGCGCCAGCAGGAGCCTCACACGCAACACTGAAGCTTTCTTT
CASRSLTRNTEAFF
>.|TRBJ2-2|TRBV7-9|.
TGTGCCAGCAGCGCTCGGGACTTGAACACCGGGGAGCTGTTTTTT
CASSARDLNTGELFF
>TRBD1|TRBJ1-5|TRBV12-3/TRBV12-4|few
TGTGCCAGCAGGAAGACAGGGTTCGGTCAGCCCCAGCATTTT
CASRKTGFGQPQHF
>TRBD1|TRBJ1-2|TRBV7-2|.
TGTGCCAGCAGCTCCACCCTAGGACAGGGAAATCTCGGCTACACCTTC
CASSSTLGQGNLGYTF
>.|TRBJ2-6|TRBV12-5|.
TGTGCTAGTGGTTTGGTAAATAGGATAGGGCCGGGGGCCCTCTCTGGGGCCAACGTCCTGACTTTC
CASGLVNRIGPGALSGANVLTF